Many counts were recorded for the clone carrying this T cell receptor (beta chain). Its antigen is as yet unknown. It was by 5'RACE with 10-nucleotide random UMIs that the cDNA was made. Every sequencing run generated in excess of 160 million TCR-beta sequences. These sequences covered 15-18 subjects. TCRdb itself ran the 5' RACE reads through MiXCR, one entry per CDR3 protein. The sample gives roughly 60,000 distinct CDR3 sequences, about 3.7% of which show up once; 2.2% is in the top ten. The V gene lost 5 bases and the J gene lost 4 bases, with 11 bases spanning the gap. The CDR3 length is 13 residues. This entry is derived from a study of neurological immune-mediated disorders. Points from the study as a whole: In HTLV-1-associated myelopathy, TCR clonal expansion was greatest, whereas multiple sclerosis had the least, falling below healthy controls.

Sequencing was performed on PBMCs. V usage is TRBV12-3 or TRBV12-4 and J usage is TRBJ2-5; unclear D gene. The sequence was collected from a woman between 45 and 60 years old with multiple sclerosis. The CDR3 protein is CASSLWLGETQYF. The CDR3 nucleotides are TGTGCCAGCAGTCTTTGGTTGGGAGAGACCCAGTACTTC.